This TCR beta chain was recovered during a study of T cell repertoires in cytomegalovirus infection. Study overall: Public TCR beta signatures indicated both CMV infection and matching HLA type.

Overall study findings and caveats: HLA-C-restricted, CMV-specific TCR beta clonotypes were dominant ex vivo.

CDR3 length: 14 amino acids. J gave up 4 bases and V 5 bases, and 5 bases lay outside the gene matches. Germline V gene lookup returns CDR1 MNHEY and CDR2 SMNVEV (reference sequence). On this clonotype: Its target is not known.

TCRdb used MiXCR to reprocess the reads, holding one entry per CDR3 protein. The profile covers under 850,000 distinct CDR3 sequences, with roughly 36% appearing a single time and about 2.8% taken by the ten largest. The receptor was isolated from a human donor in good health (CMV status not recorded). Some clones in this sample may be carry-over from other donors' samples. Sequencing was done on a sample of PBMCs. The chain links TRBV27 to TRBJ1-2; 9 positions match TRBD1. CDR3 sequence (DNA): TGTGCCAGCAGTCCCCGGGACAGGGCCTATGGCTACACCTTC. Protein sequence: CASSPRDRAYGYTF.